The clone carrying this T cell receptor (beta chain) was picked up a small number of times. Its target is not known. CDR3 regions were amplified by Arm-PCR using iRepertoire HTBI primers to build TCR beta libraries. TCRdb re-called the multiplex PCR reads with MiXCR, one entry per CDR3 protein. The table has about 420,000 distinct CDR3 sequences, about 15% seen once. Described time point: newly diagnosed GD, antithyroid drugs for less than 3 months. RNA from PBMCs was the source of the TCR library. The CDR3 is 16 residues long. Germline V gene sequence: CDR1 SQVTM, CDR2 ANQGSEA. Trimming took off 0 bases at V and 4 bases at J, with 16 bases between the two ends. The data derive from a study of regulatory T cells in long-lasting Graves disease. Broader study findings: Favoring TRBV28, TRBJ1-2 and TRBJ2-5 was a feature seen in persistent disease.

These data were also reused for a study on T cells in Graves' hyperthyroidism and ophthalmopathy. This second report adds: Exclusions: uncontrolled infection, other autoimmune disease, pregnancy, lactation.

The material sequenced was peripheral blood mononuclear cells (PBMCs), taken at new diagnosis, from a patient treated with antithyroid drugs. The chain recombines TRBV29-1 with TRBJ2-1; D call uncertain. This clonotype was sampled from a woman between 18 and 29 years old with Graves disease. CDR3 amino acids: CSVEDSFLVSYNEQFF. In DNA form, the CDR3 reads TGCAGCGTTGAAGATAGTTTCCTAGTATCTTACAATGAGCAGTTCTTC.